The clone carrying this TCR beta chain occurred many times. Its antigen is not known. TCRdb itself ran the 5' RACE reads through MiXCR, one entry per CDR3 protein. The sample carries 300,000 to 400,000 distinct CDR3 sequences, under 7.5% recorded once. The data originate from a study of T cells after yellow fever vaccination. Findings of the study overall: Detected again after the booster were most primary-vaccination clones, at 95% to 96% CD4 and approximately 87% CD8. FACS-sorted repertoires might harbor abundant contaminating clonotypes from the bulk population.

Per germline, CDR1 DFQATT and CDR2 SNEGSKA (reference sequence). The V gene lost 6 bases and the J gene lost 0 bases, with 9 bases spanning the gap. CDR3 length equals 14 residues. This chain uses TRBV20-1 with TRBJ1-6; D ambiguous. The receptor's source is a man aged 25 to 45 who received the YFV17D yellow fever vaccine. The starting material was PBMCs, obtained 5 days after the yellow fever booster vaccination. CDR3 residues: CSAALSSYNSPLHF. In DNA, the CDR3 is TGCAGTGCGGCCCTAAGCTCCTATAATTCACCCCTCCACTTT.